Listed below are T cell receptor beta chains from one sample, sequenced in a study of shared clonotypes between healthy human individuals. Sequencing was performed with immunoSEQ multiplex PCR; in TCRdb, only in-frame clones are kept and a portion is missing. The sample records 2 million to 2.5 million clones, about 90% being singletons. Input material: naive CD4+ T cells from PBMCs. The receptors originated from a man aged 18-30 years in good health. Some clones in this sample may be carry-over from other donors' samples. Each CDR3 is given with its conserved first and last residue. The D gene is left open where the match is weak. Part of the rows lack a size; the others show once, few, many or a class for expanded clones.

abundance	j_gene	d_gene	v_gene	CDR3nt	CDR3aa
NA	TRBJ2-1	NA	TRBV10-1	TGCGCCAGCACGGGAGTTTCCTATGAGCAGTTCTTC	CASTGVSYEQFF
once	TRBJ2-5	TRBD1	TRBV5-4	TGTGCCAGCAGCTTGGCAGCAGGGGGAGAGACCCAGTACTTC	CASSLAAGGETQYF
NA	TRBJ2-7	TRBD2	TRBV27	TGTGCCAGCAGTCCCAGTGGGGGGGTTAACTCCTACGAGCAGTACTTC	CASSPSGGVNSYEQYF
NA	TRBJ1-4	NA	TRBV28	TGTGCCAGCACAGTTTCTAGCTTAAGGGAAAAACTGTTTTTT	CASTVSSLREKLFF
NA	TRBJ2-7	TRBD1	TRBV4-2	TGTGCCAGCAGCCAAGCGGACAGGAACGGATTGGGAGAGCAGTACTTC	CASSQADRNGLGEQYF
NA	TRBJ1-1	NA	TRBV10-3	TGTGCCATCGGGATGGACGGGAACACTGAAGCTTTCTTT	CAIGMDGNTEAFF
NA	TRBJ1-5	NA	TRBV5-1	TGCGCCAGCAGCGTGATGGGGGGTAGCAATCAGCCCCAGCATTTT	CASSVMGGSNQPQHF
NA	TRBJ2-7	NA	TRBV29-1	TGCCACGGTATGGGTATGGGGCAGTACTTC	CHGMGMGQYF
NA	TRBJ2-2	NA	TRBV28	TGTGCCAGCAGTACCATATACACCGGGGAGCTGTTTTTT	CASSTIYTGELFF
NA	TRBJ1-1	NA	TRBV28	TGTGCCAGCAGCATTCAACTCGGGGTTATGAACACTGAAGCTTTCTTT	CASSIQLGVMNTEAFF
NA	TRBJ2-7	NA	TRBV5-1	TGCGCCAGCAGCTTGCTCGGGGGCGACTACGAGCAGTACTTC	CASSLLGGDYEQYF
NA	TRBJ1-5	TRBD1	TRBV19	TGTGCCAGTAGTATAGACAGGGGGCAGTTCTATCAGCCCCAGCATTTT	CASSIDRGQFYQPQHF
NA	TRBJ1-4	NA	TRBV4-2	TGTGCCAGCAGCCGAGGGACATTGGGTGCAACTAATGAAAAACTGTTTTTT	CASSRGTLGATNEKLFF
NA	TRBJ2-3	NA	TRBV7-3	TGTGCCAGCAGCCCCGGGGTAGCGGAGGATACGCAGTATTTT	CASSPGVAEDTQYF
NA	TRBJ2-1	NA	TRBV6-1	TGTGCCAGCACCCGGGACCTAATACATGAGCAGTTCTTC	CASTRDLIHEQFF
NA	TRBJ2-1	NA	TRBV6-1	TGTGCCAGCAGTGAAACCCTACTCCGGGAGCAGTTCTTC	CASSETLLREQFF
NA	TRBJ1-2	NA	TRBV4-2	TGTGCCAGCAGCCAAGTTCTCCGGGGGGCCCTTAACTATGGCTACACCTTC	CASSQVLRGALNYGYTF
NA	TRBJ1-5	NA	TRBV5-1	TGCGCCAGCAGCTTGGACCCGGGTGGCAATCAGCCCCAGCATTTT	CASSLDPGGNQPQHF
NA	TRBJ1-6	TRBD1	TRBV6-6	TGTGCCAGCACCCCGACAGGGCTTTATTCACCCCTCCACTTT	CASTPTGLYSPLHF
NA	TRBJ1-5	NA	TRBV7-2	TGTGCCAGCAGCTTAGCGGGTACAGCTGATCAGCCCCAGCATTTT	CASSLAGTADQPQHF
NA	TRBJ2-1	NA	TRBV29-1	TGCAGCGTTGCGCTACTCAGGGTCGACAATGAGCAGTTCTTC	CSVALLRVDNEQFF
few	TRBJ1-1	NA	TRBV28	TGTGCCAGCAGCAGTTTAAGTCTGGCCAGGGGAGGTACTGAAGCTTTCTTT	CASSSLSLARGGTEAFF
NA	TRBJ1-3	NA	TRBV5-6	TGTGCCAGCAGCTTGGTCTGGCAGGATGATGGAAACACCATATATTTT	CASSLVWQDDGNTIYF
once	TRBJ2-5	NA	TRBV12-5	TGTGCTAGTGGTTCGACCTATAGCTCTCCCCAGTACTTC	CASGSTYSSPQYF
NA	TRBJ1-1	NA	TRBV29-1	TGCAGCGCCTCCCATGGGAACACTGAAGCTTTCTTT	CSASHGNTEAFF
NA	TRBJ2-1	TRBD2	TRBV4-3	TGCGCCAGCAGCCAGCAGATTGCGGGAGACGAGCAGTTCTTC	CASSQQIAGDEQFF